What follows describes a single T cell receptor beta chain. Its matching antigen is unknown. The CDR3 totals 14 residues. Deletions cut 1 base from V and 2 bases from J, with 9 bases between. Germline V gene lookup returns CDR1 SGHDT and CDR2 YYEEEE. Only in-frame clones appear in the TCRdb table, and some are missing; sequencing was by immunoSEQ multiplex PCR. The data show under 150,000 clones, approximately 90% seen once. The data derive from a study of T cell responses to AZD1222 COVID-19 vaccine. Study outcomes and limitations: The study identified only a handful of AZD1222 recipients as seropositive at baseline.

The chain employs TRBV5-6 and TRBJ2-5, with a weak D call TRBD2 (5 bases). Material: peripheral blood, obtained on day 0 of MenACWY control vaccination. This TCR derives from an adult in good health. The CDR3 region has the DNA TGTGCCAGCAGCTTGTCAGGACTTCAAGAGACCCAGTACTTC. Translating gives CASSLSGLQETQYF.